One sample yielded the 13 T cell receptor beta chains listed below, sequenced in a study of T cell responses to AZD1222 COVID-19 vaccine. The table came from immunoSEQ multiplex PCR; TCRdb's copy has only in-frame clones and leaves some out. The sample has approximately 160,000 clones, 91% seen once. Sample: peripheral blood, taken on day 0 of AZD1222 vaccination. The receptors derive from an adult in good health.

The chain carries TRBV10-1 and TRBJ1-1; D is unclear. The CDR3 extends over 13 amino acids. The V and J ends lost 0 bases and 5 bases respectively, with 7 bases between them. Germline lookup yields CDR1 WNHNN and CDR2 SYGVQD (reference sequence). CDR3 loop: CASSESKLTEAFF. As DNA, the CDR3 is TGCGCCAGCAGTGAGTCGAAGTTAACTGAAGCTTTCTTT.

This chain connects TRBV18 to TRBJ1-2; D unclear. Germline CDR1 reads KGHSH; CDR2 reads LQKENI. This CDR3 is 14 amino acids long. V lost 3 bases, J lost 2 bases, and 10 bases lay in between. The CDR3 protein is CASSPLTENYGYTF. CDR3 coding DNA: TGTGCCAGCTCACCGTTAACGGAGAACTATGGCTACACCTTC.

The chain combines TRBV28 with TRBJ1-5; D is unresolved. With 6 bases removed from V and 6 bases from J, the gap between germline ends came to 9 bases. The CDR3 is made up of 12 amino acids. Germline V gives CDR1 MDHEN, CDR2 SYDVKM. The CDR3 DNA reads TGTGCCAGCAGCACGAATCCTCAGCCCCAGCATTTT. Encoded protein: CASSTNPQPQHF.

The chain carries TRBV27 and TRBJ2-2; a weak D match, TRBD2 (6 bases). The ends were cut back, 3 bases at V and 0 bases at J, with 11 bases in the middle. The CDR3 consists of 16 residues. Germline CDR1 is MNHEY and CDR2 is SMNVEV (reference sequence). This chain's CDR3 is CASSFGRSPNTGELFF. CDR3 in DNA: TGTGCCAGCAGTTTTGGGAGGAGCCCGAACACCGGGGAGCTGTTTTTT.

CDR3 in amino acids: CASSQGRTGYNEQFF. CDR3 bases: TGTGCCAGCAGCCAAGGCAGGACTGGCTACAATGAGCAGTTCTTC. The genes are TRBV3-1 (or the pseudogene TRBV3-2) and TRBJ2-1, with D possibly TRBD2 on 5 matching bases. This CDR3 contains 15 residues. CDR1 is LGHDT, CDR2 YNNKEL, per germline (reference sequence). V was trimmed by 1 base and J by 3 bases, leaving 10 bases between them.

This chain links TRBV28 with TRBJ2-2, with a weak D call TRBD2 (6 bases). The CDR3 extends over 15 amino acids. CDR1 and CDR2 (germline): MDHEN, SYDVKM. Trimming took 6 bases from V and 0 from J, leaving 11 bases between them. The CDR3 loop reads CASSPGGANTGELFF. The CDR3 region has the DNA TGTGCCAGCAGCCCCGGCGGGGCGAACACCGGGGAGCTGTTTTTT.

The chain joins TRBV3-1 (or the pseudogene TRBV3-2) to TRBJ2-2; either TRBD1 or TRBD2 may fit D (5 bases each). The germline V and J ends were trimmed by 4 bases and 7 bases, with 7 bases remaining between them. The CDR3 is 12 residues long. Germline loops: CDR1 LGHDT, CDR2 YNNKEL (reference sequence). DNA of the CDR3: TGTGCCAGCAGCCGAGGGGTCGGGGAGCTGTTTTTT. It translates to CASSRGVGELFF.

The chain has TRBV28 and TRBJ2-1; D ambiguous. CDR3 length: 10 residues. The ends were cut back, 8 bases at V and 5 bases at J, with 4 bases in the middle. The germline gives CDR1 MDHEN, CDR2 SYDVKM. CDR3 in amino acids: CASGHNEQFF. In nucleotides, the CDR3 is TGTGCCAGCGGACACAATGAGCAGTTCTTC.

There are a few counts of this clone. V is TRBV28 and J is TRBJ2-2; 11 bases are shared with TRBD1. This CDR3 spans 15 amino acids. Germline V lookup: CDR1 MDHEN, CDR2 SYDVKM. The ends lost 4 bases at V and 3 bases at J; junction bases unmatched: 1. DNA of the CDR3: TGTGCCAGCAGTTGGACAGGGGGCGACACCGGGGAGCTGTTTTTT. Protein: CASSWTGGDTGELFF.

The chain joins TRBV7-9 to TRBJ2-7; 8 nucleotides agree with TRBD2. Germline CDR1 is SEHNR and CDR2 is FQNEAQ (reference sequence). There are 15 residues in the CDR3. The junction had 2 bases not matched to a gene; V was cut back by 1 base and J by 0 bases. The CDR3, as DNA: TGTGCCAGCAGCTTAGTTACTAGCGGCTCCTACGAGCAGTACTTC. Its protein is CASSLVTSGSYEQYF.

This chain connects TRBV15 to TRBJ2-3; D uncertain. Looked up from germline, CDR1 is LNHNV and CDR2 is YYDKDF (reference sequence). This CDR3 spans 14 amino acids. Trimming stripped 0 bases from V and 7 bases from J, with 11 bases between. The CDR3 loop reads CATSRDQALYTQYF. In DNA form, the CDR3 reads TGTGCCACCAGCAGAGATCAAGCCCTCTATACGCAGTATTTT.

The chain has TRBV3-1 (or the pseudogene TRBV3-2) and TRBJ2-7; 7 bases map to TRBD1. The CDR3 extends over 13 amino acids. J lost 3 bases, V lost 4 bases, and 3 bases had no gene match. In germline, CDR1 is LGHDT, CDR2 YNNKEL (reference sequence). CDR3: CASSRDSFYEQYF. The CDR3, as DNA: TGTGCCAGCAGCCGGGACAGTTTCTACGAGCAGTACTTC.

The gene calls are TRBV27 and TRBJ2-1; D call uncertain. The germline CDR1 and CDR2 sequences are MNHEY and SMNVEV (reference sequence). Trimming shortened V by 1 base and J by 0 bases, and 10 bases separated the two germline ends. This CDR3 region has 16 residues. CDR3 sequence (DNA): TGTGCCAGCAGTTTATATGCGGCCAGCTCCTACAATGAGCAGTTCTTC. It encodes CASSLYAASSYNEQFF.